Each of the 21 T cell receptor beta chains below was sequenced from the same sample in a study of blood T cell repertoires in COVID-19. Sequenced by immunoSEQ multiplex PCR; TCRdb stores in-frame clones only, minus some. The data show 95,000 to 100,000 clones, 90% to 95% seen once. Specimen: peripheral blood. These receptors originate from a man between 50 and 59 years old with acute or convalescent COVID-19.

The chain is built from TRBV6-2 or TRBV6-3 and TRBJ2-3; maybe TRBD2 (6 bases). Trimming shortened V by 0 bases and J by 4 bases, and 14 bases separated the two germline ends. Per germline, CDR1 MNHEY and CDR2 SVGEGT. This CDR3 has 16 residues. CDR3 nucleotides: TGTGCCAGCAGTTACTCGATAGGGACTGAGGCAGATACGCAGTATTTT. Protein sequence: CASSYSIGTEADTQYF.

The chain carries TRBV11-2 and TRBJ1-5, with D uncertain. The CDR3 length is 14 residues. V lost 0 bases, J lost 2 bases, and 5 bases lay in between. CDR1 and CDR2 (germline): SGHAT, FQNNGV. This chain's CDR3 is CASSLETGNQPQHF. DNA for the CDR3: TGTGCCAGCAGCTTAGAAACAGGCAATCAGCCCCAGCATTTT.

The chain uses TRBV7-2 and TRBJ2-1; TRBD2 might be the D (5 bases). With 5 bases removed from V and 5 bases from J, the gap between germline ends came to 19 bases. This CDR3 has 16 amino acids. From germline, CDR1 is SGHTA and CDR2 FQGNSA. The CDR3 is CASSPNGRSGNNEQFF. In DNA, the CDR3 is TGTGCCAGCAGCCCCAATGGGAGATCCGGGAACAATGAGCAGTTCTTC.

This rearrangement joins TRBV7-8 to TRBJ2-7; 7 bases line up with TRBD2. Germline loops: CDR1 SGHVS, CDR2 FQNEAQ. The CDR3 spans 12 residues. Unmatched junction bases numbered 1, after V lost 3 bases and J lost 5 bases. The chain's CDR3 is CASSLGRDEQYF. CDR3 sequence (DNA): TGTGCCAGCAGCTTGGGGAGGGACGAGCAGTACTTC.

The V call is TRBV2, the J call TRBJ2-7, with D unresolved. This CDR3 spans 12 amino acids. CDR1 is SNHLY and CDR2 is FYNNEI in the germline V gene. V gave up 4 bases and J gave up 1 base, with 5 bases separating them. CDR3 in amino acids: CASSGSSYEQYF. In DNA form, the CDR3 reads TGTGCCAGCAGTGGCAGTTCCTACGAGCAGTACTTC.

CDR3 region: CAWSVEQGNGYTF. CDR3 in DNA: TGTGCCTGGAGTGTCGAACAGGGCAATGGCTACACCTTC. The gene calls are TRBV30 and TRBJ1-2, with a possible D match to TRBD1 (6 bases). CDR1 and CDR2 from the germline V gene are GTSNPN and SVGIG (reference sequence). V was shortened by 0 bases and J by 6 bases, with 11 bases between the two germline ends. The CDR3 is 13 amino acids.

V is TRBV5-1 and J is TRBJ1-2; 11 bases match TRBD1. The ends lost 4 bases at V and 6 bases at J; junction bases unmatched: 8. Germline-derived CDR1 and CDR2 are SGHRS and YFSETQ. The CDR3 is 15 amino acids. The CDR3 spells CASSGRGQGDHGYTF. DNA of the CDR3: TGCGCCAGCAGCGGACGGGGACAGGGGGATCATGGCTACACCTTC.

This sequence joins TRBV7-2 and TRBJ1-6; the D is unclear. Trimming took 4 bases from V and 6 from J, leaving 7 bases between them. This CDR3 contains 13 residues. CDR1 and CDR2 (germline): SGHTA, FQGNSA. CDR3 in DNA: TGTGCCAGCAGCTCCAACAGTAATTCACCCCTCCACTTT. Amino acids: CASSSNSNSPLHF.

The rearrangement links TRBV25-1 to TRBJ2-3, with D maybe TRBD2 (7 bases). Trimming pared 6 bases from V and 2 bases from J, leaving 12 bases between. Germline lookup yields CDR1 MGHDK and CDR2 SYGVNS. The CDR3 length is 14 residues. CDR3 amino acids: CASREGGYTDTQYF. CDR3 nucleotides: TGTGCCAGCAGGGAGGGGGGGTACACAGATACGCAGTATTTT.

CDR3 residues: CASSLKHATGGTGNTIYF. CDR3 sequence (DNA): TGTGCCAGCAGCCTCAAACACGCCACCGGGGGGACCGGAAACACCATATATTTT. The chain has TRBV3-1 (or the pseudogene TRBV3-2) and TRBJ1-3; D may be TRBD1 (5 bases). Germline values: CDR1 LGHDT, CDR2 YNNKEL (reference sequence). The ends were cut back, 4 bases at V and 4 bases at J, with 23 bases in the middle. The length of the CDR3 is 18 residues.

The chain employs TRBV6-5 and TRBJ1-2, with 7 bases matching TRBD1. CDR1 is MNHEY and CDR2 is SVGAGI in the germline V gene. The CDR3 runs to 16 residues. J was trimmed by 8 bases and V by 2 bases; bases with no gene match: 14. CDR3 in amino acids: CASSYRTTGTASGYTF. As DNA, the CDR3 is TGTGCCAGCAGTTACCGGACTACCGGGACAGCGAGCGGCTACACCTTC.

This clone showed up just once. The genes are TRBV6-5 and TRBJ1-6, with TRBD1 matching 9 bases. CDR1 and CDR2 (germline): MNHEY, SVGAGI. V was clipped by 11 bases and J by 8 bases; unmatched bases: 7. The CDR3 runs 13 residues. This CDR3 reads CAGTGSMDSPLHF. CDR3 nucleotide sequence: TGTGCCGGGACAGGGTCTATGGATTCACCCCTCCACTTT.

The chain recombines TRBV7-6 with TRBJ2-7; TRBD1 matches 9 bases. Germline V gene lookup returns CDR1 SGHVS and CDR2 FNYEAQ. The CDR3 is 15 residues long. The ends lost 5 bases at V and 6 bases at J; junction bases unmatched: 11. In nucleotides, the CDR3 is TGTGCCAGCAGCCCAACGGGACAGGGTGTGTCCGAGCAGTACTTC. Translated, it gives CASSPTGQGVSEQYF. Together with reference TRBV7-6 and TRBJ2-7, the CDR3 gives the full variable domain: GAGVSQSPRYKVTKRGQDVALRCDPISGHVSLYWYRQALGQGPEFLTYFNYEAQQDKSGLPNDRFSAERPEGSISTLTIQRTEQRDSAMYRCASSPTGQGVSEQYFGPGTRLTVT.

The V gene is TRBV27, the J gene TRBJ1-1; no firm D call. Germline V gene lookup returns CDR1 MNHEY and CDR2 SMNVEV (reference sequence). The CDR3 consists of 10 residues. Deletions cut 3 bases from V and 6 bases from J, with 2 bases between. Here the CDR3 DNA reads TGTGCCAGCAGTTTCGCTGAAGCTTTCTTT. It yields the protein CASSFAEAFF.

This clone was seen just once. The J gene is TRBJ2-7, the V gene TRBV4-1; weak D call: TRBD2 (6 bases). Trimming pared 0 bases from V and 4 bases from J, leaving 16 bases between. The CDR3 totals 16 residues. CDR1 and CDR2 from the germline V gene are MGHRA and YSYEKL. The CDR3 coding sequence is TGCGCCAGCAGCCAAGAAACCGGGACTGGATTATACGAGCAGTACTTC. It specifies CASSQETGTGLYEQYF.

This sequence joins TRBV28 and TRBJ2-7; D might be TRBD2 (6 bases). The CDR3 length is 19 residues. Germline V gene lookup returns CDR1 MDHEN and CDR2 SYDVKM. Trimming removed 1 base at V and 3 bases at J, with 25 bases between. CDR3: CASSLSSGLGTLWDYEQYF. The CDR3 DNA is TGTGCCAGCAGTTTATCGTCCGGTCTTGGGACTCTTTGGGACTACGAGCAGTACTTC.

This sequence joins TRBV5-1 and TRBJ2-5; 7 bases line up with TRBD2. V lost 4 bases to trimming and J lost 8 bases; unmatched junction nucleotides: 11. This CDR3 is 14 amino acids long. Germline V CDR1 and CDR2: SGHRS, YFSETQ. This CDR3 is CASSPVERGVTQYF. The CDR3 DNA reads as TGCGCCAGCAGCCCCGTAGAGCGGGGTGTAACCCAGTACTTC.

The chain carries TRBV12-3 or TRBV12-4 and TRBJ1-1; a weak D match, TRBD1 (5 bases). Trimming left V 5 bases short and J 10 bases short, with 11 bases between. The CDR3 has 11 amino acids. The CDR3 spells CASSLWGVAFF. The CDR3 nucleotides are TGTGCCAGCAGTCTGTGGGGGGTAGCTTTCTTT.

The chain links TRBV5-4 to TRBJ1-3; D is possibly TRBD1 (5 bases). This CDR3 region has 15 residues. Trimming removed 0 bases from V and 1 base from J, with 8 bases in between. CDR1 is SGHNT and CDR2 is YYREEE in the germline V gene (reference sequence). Written as DNA, the CDR3 is TGTGCCAGCAGCTTGGAGGGGCCTTCTGGAAACACCATATATTTT. Protein sequence: CASSLEGPSGNTIYF. Using reference TRBV5-4 and TRBJ1-3 for the parts outside the CDR3, the full variable domain is ETGVTQSPTHLIKTRGQQVTLRCSSQSGHNTVSWYQQALGQGPQFIFQYYREEENGRGNFPPRFSGLQFPNYSSELNVNALELDDSALYLCASSLEGPSGNTIYFGEGSWLTVV.

The rearrangement joins TRBV28 to TRBJ2-2; no reliable D call. This CDR3 region has 12 residues. Germline CDR1 reads MDHEN; CDR2 reads SYDVKM. The V gene lost 5 bases and the J gene lost 4 bases, with 5 bases spanning the gap. CDR3 sequence reads: CASSTPTGELFF. In DNA form, the CDR3 reads TGTGCCAGCAGTACTCCCACCGGGGAGCTGTTTTTT. The complete variable domain, with remaining parts taken from reference TRBV28 and TRBJ2-2, reads DVKVTQSSRYLVKRTGEKVFLECVQDMDHENMFWYRQDPGLGLRLIYFSYDVKMKEKGDIPEGYSVSREKKERFSLILESASTNQTSMYLCASSTPTGELFFGEGSRLTVL.

The chain couples TRBV27 to TRBJ2-5; D is perhaps TRBD1 (6 bases). Germline CDR1 MNHEY, CDR2 SMNVEV (reference sequence). The V end was cut by 5 bases, the J end by 0 bases, with 16 bases between. This CDR3 is built from 16 residues. The CDR3 nucleotides are TGTGCCAGCAGTGACCGACAGGACTTTTACCAAGAGACCCAGTACTTC. Residues: CASSDRQDFYQETQYF.